Listed here are 21 T cell receptor beta chains from one sample, sequenced in a study of Ad26.COV2.S vaccination and SARS-CoV-2 variants. Treatment meaning: around 19 received Ad26.COV2.S at low or high dose, single or two shots; 5 received placebo; per-sample allocation not given. The investigators took samples on day 63 after the first vaccine or placebo injection. The repertoire was sequenced with immunoSEQ multiplex PCR; TCRdb's copy has only in-frame clones and lacks some. The sample carries approximately 410,000 clones, about 92% recorded once. This specimen was peripheral blood, taken in a trial of Ad26.COV2.S vaccine versus placebo. Receptors were obtained from a person aged 18 to 65 who received the Ad26.COV2.S COVID-19 vaccine or a placebo.

The chain is built from TRBV15 and TRBJ1-2, with D possibly being TRBD1 (5 bases). V was cut by 6 bases and J by 5 bases, with 16 bases left in between. Germline CDR1 reads LNHNV; CDR2 reads YYDKDF (reference sequence). This CDR3 has 14 amino acids. CDR3 protein: CATRRRPGSYGYTF. In nucleotides, the CDR3 is TGTGCCACCAGACGTCGGCCAGGGTCTTATGGCTACACCTTC.

The DNA for the CDR3 is TGTGCCTGGACCGGGACGCGCGGGGAGCCCCAGCATTTT. As protein: CAWTGTRGEPQHF. This rearrangement joins TRBV30 to TRBJ1-5; perhaps TRBD1 as D (5 bases). This CDR3 spans 13 amino acids. V was pared by 4 bases and J by 8 bases, with 15 bases between. Germline V lookup: CDR1 GTSNPN, CDR2 SVGIG (reference sequence).

This rearrangement joins TRBV5-6 to TRBJ2-1, with 8 bases that match TRBD1. Germline V gene sequence: CDR1 SGHDT, CDR2 YYEEEE. The CDR3 is made up of 15 amino acids. V gave up 6 bases and J gave up 4 bases; unmatched junction bases: 9. CDR3 protein: CASIAGTGYYNEQFF. In DNA, the CDR3 is TGTGCCAGCATCGCCGGGACAGGTTATTACAATGAGCAGTTCTTC.

The chain uses TRBV2 and TRBJ1-6; TRBD1 is a possible D gene (5 bases). The CDR3 length is 16 residues. V dropped 3 bases and J dropped 6 bases, with 15 bases sitting between them. In germline, CDR1 is SNHLY, CDR2 FYNNEI. The CDR3 sequence: CASSERWGFGNSPLHF. The CDR3 DNA sequence: TGTGCCAGCAGTGAGAGGTGGGGGTTCGGTAATTCACCCCTCCACTTT. The entire variable domain, with the rest obtained from reference TRBV2 and TRBJ1-6, is as follows: EPEVTQTPSHQVTQMGQEVILRCVPISNHLYFYWYRQILGQKVEFLVSFYNNEISEKSEIFDDQFSVERPDGSNFTLKIRSTKLEDSAMYFCASSERWGFGNSPLHFGNGTRLTVT.

CDR3 DNA sequence: TGTGCCAGCAGCCAGGGAAGACTAGCGGGGTGTCAAGAGACCCAGTACTTC. It yields the protein CASSQGRLAGCQETQYF. The chain couples TRBV3-1 (or the pseudogene TRBV3-2) to TRBJ2-5, with 11 bases matching TRBD2. From germline, CDR1 is LGHDT and CDR2 YNNKEL (reference sequence). Unmatched junction bases numbered 8, after V lost 3 bases and J lost 2 bases. The CDR3 runs to 17 residues.

The chain uses TRBV5-1 and TRBJ2-7; D uncertain. This CDR3 has 12 amino acids. Germline CDR1 and CDR2: SGHRS and YFSETQ. Between the trimmed V and J ends, which lost 1 base and 5 bases, there was a span of 7 bases. This CDR3 is CASSLPSNEQYF. The CDR3 DNA reads as TGCGCCAGCAGCTTGCCTAGTAACGAGCAGTACTTC.

The V gene is TRBV7-2, the J gene TRBJ2-5; D is possibly TRBD2 (5 bases). Trimming left V 1 base short and J 2 bases short, with 8 bases between. The CDR3 consists of 14 residues. The germline V gene has CDR1 SGHTA and CDR2 FQGNSA. CDR3 sequence reads: CASSLVSGQETQYF. Here the CDR3 DNA reads TGTGCCAGCAGCTTAGTGAGCGGTCAAGAGACCCAGTACTTC.

This clone turned up a few times. The rearrangement uses TRBV30 and TRBJ1-2; possibly TRBD1 for D (6 bases). The germline CDR1 and CDR2 sequences are GTSNPN and SVGIG (reference sequence). Trimming removed 8 bases from V and 6 bases from J, with 10 bases in between. This CDR3 is 10 amino acids long. CDR3 sequence reads: CAGWTDGYTF. CDR3 coding DNA: TGTGCCGGGTGGACAGATGGCTACACCTTC.

The V gene is TRBV25-1, the J gene TRBJ1-5; D uncertain. The V and J ends lost 4 bases and 3 bases respectively, with 19 bases between them. CDR3 length: 17 amino acids. Looked up from germline, CDR1 is MGHDK and CDR2 is SYGVNS. The CDR3 bases are TGTGCCAGCAGTGGGGTCGAGTGGGATTACTTCAATCAGCCCCAGCATTTT. Its protein product is CASSGVEWDYFNQPQHF. Variable domain in full (rest from reference TRBV25-1 and TRBJ1-5): EADIYQTPRYLVIGTGKKITLECSQTMGHDKMYWYQQDPGMELHLIHYSYGVNSTEKGDLSSESTVSRIRTEHFPLTLESARPSHTSQYLCASSGVEWDYFNQPQHFGDGTRLSIL.

The V and J genes are TRBV7-2 and TRBJ2-3; D gene ambiguous. V shed 0 bases and J shed 1 base, with 8 bases lying between them. Germline V gene lookup returns CDR1 SGHTA and CDR2 FQGNSA. The length of the CDR3 is 15 residues. Written as DNA, the CDR3 is TGTGCCAGCAGCTTAGCCTGGCGGCGCACAGATACGCAGTATTTT. It encodes CASSLAWRRTDTQYF.

The rearrangement uses TRBV5-6 and TRBJ1-2, with no clear D. The CDR3 has 16 residues. Trimming took 2 bases from V and 5 from J, leaving 19 bases between them. Looked up from germline, CDR1 is SGHDT and CDR2 is YYEEEE. As DNA, the CDR3 is TGTGCCAGCAGCTTAGCCGGGCCACGAAGTTTTTATGGCTACACCTTC. Its protein product is CASSLAGPRSFYGYTF.

V gene TRBV28 combines with J gene TRBJ2-7; D might be TRBD1 or TRBD2, each matching 5 bases. The germline gives CDR1 MDHEN, CDR2 SYDVKM. Trimming cost V 6 bases and J 2 bases, with 14 bases left between them. The CDR3 covers 14 residues. CDR3 in DNA: TGTGCCAGCAGCTCGAATGAGGGGACCTACGAGCAGTACTTC. Its translation: CASSSNEGTYEQYF.

The CDR3 nucleotides read TGTGCCAGCAGCTCGACAGGTGTCTCCTACGAGCAGTACTTC. Its protein product is CASSSTGVSYEQYF. The chain links TRBV7-2 to TRBJ2-7; D may be TRBD1 (6 bases). V was pared by 4 bases and J by 0 bases, with 10 bases between. The germline CDR1 and CDR2 sequences are SGHTA and FQGNSA. The CDR3 consists of 14 residues.

This chain joins TRBV9 and TRBJ2-7; D gene ambiguous. The length of the CDR3 is 13 residues. CDR1 and CDR2 (germline): SGDLS, YYNGEE. Trimming took off 0 bases at V and 0 bases at J, with 4 bases between the two ends. CDR3 protein: CASSVDNSYEQYF. DNA of the CDR3: TGTGCCAGCAGCGTAGACAACTCCTACGAGCAGTACTTC.

This chain links TRBV29-1 with TRBJ2-7, with 8 bases matching TRBD2. Germline CDR1 reads SQVTM; CDR2 reads ANQGSEA. Trimming cost V 4 bases and J 6 bases; bases outside gene matches: 11. CDR3 length equals 14 residues. The CDR3, as DNA: TGCAGCGTTGTCCCTCCGGGACTAGGCTTCGAGCAGTACTTC. Translation: CSVVPPGLGFEQYF.

The genes are TRBV7-2 and TRBJ2-3; 11 nucleotides align to TRBD2. The germline CDR1 and CDR2 sequences are SGHTA and FQGNSA. The ends lost 0 bases at V and 6 bases at J; junction bases unmatched: 8. The CDR3 spans 17 residues. The CDR3 spells CASSLAGLAVPSDTQYF. Written as DNA, the CDR3 is TGTGCCAGCAGCTTAGCGGGACTAGCGGTGCCTTCCGATACGCAGTATTTT. Combining the CDR3 with reference TRBV7-2 and TRBJ2-3 gives the whole variable domain GAGVSQSPSNKVTEKGKDVELRCDPISGHTALYWYRQSLGQGLEFLIYFQGNSAPDKSGLPSDRFSAERTGGSVSTLTIQRTQQEDSAVYLCASSLAGLAVPSDTQYFGPGTRLTVL.

The rearrangement uses TRBV27 and TRBJ2-5, with 11 bases lining up with TRBD2. From germline, CDR1 is MNHEY and CDR2 SMNVEV (reference sequence). V shed 5 bases, J shed 5 bases, and the junction held 13 bases outside the gene matches. The CDR3 loop spans 17 amino acids. The DNA of the CDR3 is TGTGCCAGCAGTCCGCTTTATAGCGGGGGGGCCAGGGAGACCCAGTACTTC. Its protein is CASSPLYSGGARETQYF.

The chain combines TRBV10-2 with TRBJ1-3; D gene ambiguous. The CDR3 consists of 13 residues. The germline V gene has CDR1 WSHSY and CDR2 SAAADI. V dropped 4 bases and J dropped 0 bases, with 4 bases sitting between them. The DNA of the CDR3 is TGCGCCAGCAGTGCCAACTCTGGAAACACCATATATTTT. It codes for CASSANSGNTIYF.

V gene TRBV2 combines with J gene TRBJ2-3, with D possibly being TRBD2 (5 bases). Per germline, CDR1 SNHLY and CDR2 FYNNEI. This CDR3 comprises 13 residues. The ends were cut back, 5 bases at V and 8 bases at J, with 14 bases in the middle. CDR3 sequence (DNA): TGTGCCAGCAGTCCCCGGTCAGAGGGTACGCAGTATTTT. It encodes CASSPRSEGTQYF.

The rearrangement joins TRBV5-4 to TRBJ1-2, with D unresolved. Between the trimmed V and J ends, which lost 3 bases and 5 bases, there was a span of 11 bases. Germline loops: CDR1 SGHNT, CDR2 YYREEE (reference sequence). The CDR3 consists of 13 residues. CDR3 bases: TGTGCCAGCAGCTCGAAGCCGGGGTATGGCTACACCTTC. Translating gives CASSSKPGYGYTF. The whole variable domain, filled in from reference TRBV5-4 and TRBJ1-2, reads ETGVTQSPTHLIKTRGQQVTLRCSSQSGHNTVSWYQQALGQGPQFIFQYYREEENGRGNFPPRFSGLQFPNYSSELNVNALELDDSALYLCASSSKPGYGYTFGSGTRLTVV.

The V call is TRBV9, the J call TRBJ2-3, with D uncertain. From germline, CDR1 is SGDLS and CDR2 YYNGEE. V lost 4 bases and J lost 0, with 12 bases in between. This CDR3 spans 15 amino acids. In DNA form, the CDR3 reads TGTGCCAGCAGCCCACCTCTTTCTAGCACAGATACGCAGTATTTT. Translation gives CASSPPLSSTDTQYF.